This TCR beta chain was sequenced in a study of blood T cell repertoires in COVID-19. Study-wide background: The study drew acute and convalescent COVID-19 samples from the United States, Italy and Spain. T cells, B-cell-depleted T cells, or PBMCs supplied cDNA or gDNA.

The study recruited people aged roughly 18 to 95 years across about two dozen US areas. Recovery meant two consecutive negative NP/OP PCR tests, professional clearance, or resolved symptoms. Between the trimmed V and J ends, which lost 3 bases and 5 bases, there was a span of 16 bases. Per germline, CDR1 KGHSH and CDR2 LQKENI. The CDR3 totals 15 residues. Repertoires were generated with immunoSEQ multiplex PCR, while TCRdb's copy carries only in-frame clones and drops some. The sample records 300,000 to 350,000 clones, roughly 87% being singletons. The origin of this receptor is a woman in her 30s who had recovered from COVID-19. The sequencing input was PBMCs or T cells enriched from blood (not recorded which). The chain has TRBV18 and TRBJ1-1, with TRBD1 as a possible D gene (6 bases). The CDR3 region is CASSPGRGGGTEAFF. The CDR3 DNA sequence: TGTGCCAGCTCACCTGGGCGGGGGGGCGGAACTGAAGCTTTCTTT.